The 6 T cell receptor beta chains below were found in one sample sequenced in a study of T cell responses to AZD1222 COVID-19 vaccine. Measured with immunoSEQ multiplex PCR; TCRdb has only the in-frame clones, and not every one. Counted here are 120,000 or so clones, approximately 82% occurring once; the ten biggest clones make up over 25%. The sample consisted of peripheral blood, taken 28 days after the second AZD1222 dose. The receptors shown here come from an adult who received the AZD1222 COVID-19 vaccine.

This clone was picked up one time. This chain links TRBV2 with TRBJ2-1; 12 bases line up with TRBD2. Trimming took 3 bases from V and 7 from J; bases not matched to a gene: 1. Germline loops: CDR1 SNHLY, CDR2 FYNNEI. The CDR3 sequence is 14 residues long. The CDR3 reads CASSDGLAGNEQFF. The CDR3 region has the DNA TGTGCCAGCAGTGACGGACTAGCGGGGAATGAGCAGTTCTTC.

V usage is TRBV10-2 and J usage is TRBJ2-3, with D tentatively TRBD2 (6 bases). Germline V gives CDR1 WSHSY, CDR2 SAAADI. The CDR3 is 15 amino acids. V was clipped by 6 bases and J by 4 bases, with 17 bases between them. Here the CDR3 DNA reads TGCGCCAGCAGCGACCCCTCTAGCGCTTCAGATACGCAGTATTTT. This gives the protein CASSDPSSASDTQYF.

V usage is TRBV7-2 and J usage is TRBJ2-7, with D unresolved. This CDR3 has 17 residues. CDR1 and CDR2 (germline): SGHTA, FQGNSA. Trimming removed 1 base at V and 0 bases at J, with 16 bases between. The CDR3 is CASSLGGRYFTSYEQYF. CDR3 nucleotides: TGTGCCAGCAGCTTAGGAGGAAGGTACTTTACCTCCTACGAGCAGTACTTC.

J is TRBJ1-1 and V is TRBV6-5; a possible D gene is TRBD1 (6 bases). The CDR3 is 15 amino acids. The V and J ends lost 6 bases and 7 bases respectively, with 21 bases between them. The germline V gene has CDR1 MNHEY and CDR2 SVGAGI. The CDR3 nucleotides read TGTGCCAGCAGAGGAGCGAAACAGGGAGGCGGTGAAGCTTTCTTT. Protein product: CASRGAKQGGGEAFF.

The V gene is TRBV9, the J gene TRBJ1-1; D gene ambiguous. The V gene lost 2 bases and the J gene lost 0 bases, with 8 bases spanning the gap. The germline V gene has CDR1 SGDLS and CDR2 YYNGEE. The CDR3 runs 14 residues. The DNA for the CDR3 is TGTGCCAGCAGCGTGCAGGCGATGAACACTGAAGCTTTCTTT. Its protein is CASSVQAMNTEAFF.

The chain recombines TRBV7-2 with TRBJ1-2; 7 nucleotides match TRBD1. There are 14 residues in the CDR3. The V gene's germline CDR1 is SGHTA and CDR2 FQGNSA. V lost 5 bases to trimming and J lost 4 bases; unmatched junction nucleotides: 7. Here the CDR3 DNA reads TGTGCCAGCAGCCTGGGACAGCAACTCTATGGCTACACCTTC. This translates into CASSLGQQLYGYTF.